A selection of T cell receptor beta chains follows, all from one sample in a study of shared clonotypes between healthy human individuals. Profiling relied on immunoSEQ multiplex PCR, and the TCRdb table lists in-frame clones only, not all of them. Here the sample spans roughly 1,800,000 clones, approximately 94% being singletons. Sequenced material: naive CD8+ T cells sorted from blood. These receptors were collected from a man aged 18 to 30 in good health. Both conserved end residues are part of each CDR3. D genes are given only for firm matches. For some rows the clone size is stated as once, few or many, or as a class when expanded; others skip it.

V	D	J	size	CDR3	DNA
TRBV7-8	-	TRBJ2-3	-	CASSLAKKMGEDHTDTQYF	TGTGCCAGCAGCTTAGCGAAGAAGATGGGGGAGGACCACACAGATACGCAGTATTTT
TRBV4-2	-	TRBJ2-7	-	CASSQEFSSEQYF	TGTGCCAGCAGCCAAGAATTCAGCAGCGAGCAGTACTTC
TRBV13	TRBD1	TRBJ1-1	-	CASSLSRGTEAFF	TGTGCCAGCAGCTTAAGCAGGGGGACTGAAGCTTTCTTT
TRBV6-1	TRBD1	TRBJ1-5	-	CASSAQGDINQPQHF	TGTGCCAGCAGTGCTCAGGGGGATATCAATCAGCCCCAGCATTTT
TRBV9	-	TRBJ2-3	-	CASSSSNTDTQYF	TGTGCCAGCAGCTCCTCAAACACAGATACGCAGTATTTT
TRBV5-4	-	TRBJ2-7	-	CASSLGQSSYEQYF	TGTGCCAGCAGCTTGGGACAGAGCTCCTACGAGCAGTACTTC
TRBV6-5	-	TRBJ1-6	-	CASSGMGRSPLHF	TGTGCCAGCAGTGGCATGGGTCGGTCACCCCTCCACTTT
TRBV30	-	TRBJ2-3	-	CAWSARNTDTQYF	TGTGCCTGGAGTGCTCGGAACACAGATACGCAGTATTTT
TRBV7-8	-	TRBJ1-5	-	CASSLGSGGFNQPQHF	TGTGCCAGCAGCTTGGGCTCTGGGGGTTTCAATCAGCCCCAGCATTTT
TRBV10-3	-	TRBJ1-4	-	CAISESRQANEKLFF	TGTGCCATCAGTGAGTCGAGACAGGCAAATGAAAAACTGTTTTTT
TRBV18	-	TRBJ1-1	-	CASSPPAGESTEAFF	TGTGCCAGCTCACCACCCGCGGGGGAGTCCACTGAAGCTTTCTTT
TRBV9	-	TRBJ2-5	-	CASSDRDSNQETQYF	TGTGCCAGCAGCGATCGGGACTCCAACCAAGAGACCCAGTACTTC
TRBV9	TRBD2	TRBJ2-3	once	CASSVGDSGLWDTQYF	TGTGCCAGCAGCGTAGGTGATAGCGGGTTGTGGGATACGCAGTATTTT
TRBV6-5	TRBD2	TRBJ2-5	-	CASWEGYQETQYF	TGTGCCAGCTGGGAGGGATACCAAGAGACCCAGTACTTC
TRBV7-9	-	TRBJ2-6	once	CASGPGGISTPGANVLTF	TGTGCCAGCGGACCGGGCGGAATTTCCACGCCTGGGGCCAACGTCCTGACTTTC
TRBV2	TRBD2	TRBJ2-7	-	CASSKQGSGRAYEQYF	TGTGCCAGCTCTAAGCAGGGCAGCGGGAGAGCGTACGAGCAGTACTTC
TRBV30	TRBD2	TRBJ2-1	-	CAWSEGAGTSYNEQFF	TGTGCCTGGAGTGAGGGAGCGGGAACCTCCTACAATGAGCAGTTCTTC
TRBV19	-	TRBJ2-7	-	CASSIDGSYEQYF	TGTGCCAGTAGTATAGACGGTTCCTACGAGCAGTACTTC
TRBV7-9	TRBD1	TRBJ2-6	-	CASSPAGTGGRGANVLTF	TGTGCCAGCAGCCCCGCGGGGACAGGGGGCCGTGGGGCCAACGTCCTGACTTTC
TRBV14	-	TRBJ2-7	-	CASSQDDGEQSYEQYF	TGTGCCAGCAGCCAAGATGACGGGGAGCAGTCCTACGAGCAGTACTTC
TRBV10-1	-	TRBJ1-2	-	CASSRAPVFYGYTF	TGCGCCAGCAGCCGGGCCCCCGTCTTCTATGGCTACACCTTC
TRBV7-9	TRBD1	TRBJ2-7	-	CASSLPDRGVYEQYF	TGTGCCAGCAGCTTACCCGACAGGGGAGTCTACGAGCAGTACTTC
TRBV27	TRBD1	TRBJ1-4	-	CASSLGTGREKLFF	TGTGCCAGCAGTTTAGGGACAGGGAGAGAAAAACTGTTTTTT
TRBV2	TRBD2	TRBJ2-3	-	CATYGTSGSTDTQYF	TGTGCCACCTACGGGACTAGCGGGAGCACAGATACGCAGTATTTT
TRBV9	-	TRBJ2-7	-	CASSVGVSDYEQYF	TGTGCCAGCAGCGTAGGAGTTAGTGACTACGAGCAGTACTTC
TRBV29-1	TRBD1	TRBJ2-7	-	CSVEGGRDRPYEQYF	TGCAGCGTTGAAGGAGGACGGGACAGACCCTACGAGCAGTACTTC
TRBV2	-	TRBJ1-3	-	CASSDLGRSSGNTIYF	TGTGCCAGCAGTGACCTGGGACGGAGCTCTGGAAACACCATATATTTT
TRBV10-1	-	TRBJ2-7	-	CASSASGSYEQYF	TGCGCCAGCAGTGCCTCGGGCTCCTACGAGCAGTACTTC
TRBV16	TRBD1	TRBJ1-2	-	CASSQDRDPNYGYTF	TGTGCCAGCAGCCAAGACAGGGACCCTAACTATGGCTACACCTTC
TRBV7-9	-	TRBJ1-2	-	CASSPTGPEAYGYTF	TGTGCCAGCAGCCCCACAGGGCCGGAAGCCTATGGCTACACCTTC
TRBV11-2	TRBD2	TRBJ2-3	-	CASSLGLAESSTDTQYF	TGTGCCAGCAGCTTAGGACTAGCGGAGTCTAGCACAGATACGCAGTATTTT
TRBV11-2	-	TRBJ2-7	-	CASSLGAESSYEQYF	TGTGCCAGCAGCTTAGGGGCTGAGTCGTCCTACGAGCAGTACTTC
TRBV11-2	-	TRBJ2-7	-	CASSLERSYEQYF	TGTGCCAGCAGCTTAGAAAGGTCCTACGAGCAGTACTTC
TRBV4-3	-	TRBJ2-1	-	CASSQDWSSYNEQFF	TGCGCCAGCAGCCAAGATTGGAGCTCCTACAATGAGCAGTTCTTC
TRBV7-9	-	TRBJ2-7	-	CASSFSDKLDYEQYF	TGTGCCAGCAGCTTCTCCGATAAACTTGATTACGAGCAGTACTTC
TRBV11-2	-	TRBJ2-3	-	CASSLDEGLGGSTDTQYF	TGTGCCAGCAGCTTAGACGAGGGATTAGGGGGGTCCACAGATACGCAGTATTTT
TRBV5-1	TRBD2	TRBJ2-3	-	CASSLAGAGAFADTQYF	TGCGCCAGCAGCTTGGCCGGGGCGGGAGCTTTCGCAGATACGCAGTATTTT
TRBV28	-	TRBJ2-1	-	CASSFQGSSYNEQFF	TGTGCCAGCAGTTTTCAGGGGAGCTCCTACAATGAGCAGTTCTTC
TRBV30	-	TRBJ1-4	-	CAWSVGGWEKLFF	TGTGCCTGGAGTGTTGGAGGGTGGGAAAAACTGTTTTTT
TRBV6-5	-	TRBJ1-1	-	CASSLDTRKGTEAFF	TGTGCCAGCAGTTTGGATACACGGAAGGGAACTGAAGCTTTCTTT
TRBV27	-	TRBJ1-2	-	CASSPNRDYGYTF	TGTGCCAGCAGTCCCAACAGGGACTATGGCTACACCTTC
TRBV2	-	TRBJ2-7	-	CASSDWGAEQYF	TGTGCCAGCAGTGATTGGGGGGCCGAGCAGTACTTC
TRBV16	TRBD2	TRBJ2-1	-	CASSQVAGGLYNEQFF	TGTGCCAGCAGCCAAGTCGCGGGAGGGCTCTACAATGAGCAGTTCTTC
TRBV6-4	TRBD1	TRBJ2-3	-	CASSDRQGAQLSTDTQYF	TGTGCCAGCAGTGACAGGCAGGGGGCGCAACTCAGCACAGATACGCAGTATTTT
TRBV28	-	TRBJ1-4	-	CASSLYRGATNEKLFF	TGTGCCAGCAGTTTATACCGGGGTGCAACTAATGAAAAACTGTTTTTT
TRBV4-1	TRBD1	TRBJ2-7	-	CASSQETGGVDEQYF	TGCGCCAGCAGCCAAGAGACAGGGGGGGTAGACGAGCAGTACTTC
TRBV14	-	TRBJ2-7	-	CASSQEIGRIYEQYF	TGTGCCAGCAGCCAAGAAATTGGACGGATATACGAGCAGTACTTC
TRBV12-5	TRBD1	TRBJ2-1	-	CASGLNNQGASYNEQFF	TGTGCTAGTGGTCTAAACAATCAGGGGGCATCCTACAATGAGCAGTTCTTC
TRBV7-9	-	TRBJ2-7	-	CASSLGGTYEQYF	TGTGCCAGCAGCTTAGGAGGGACTTACGAGCAGTACTTC
TRBV5-6	TRBD1	TRBJ2-7	-	CASSSTGVTYEQYF	TGTGCCAGCAGCTCGACAGGGGTTACCTACGAGCAGTACTTC
TRBV28	TRBD1	TRBJ1-2	-	CASSTRDRGDYGYTF	TGTGCCAGCAGTACGAGGGACAGGGGGGACTATGGCTACACCTTC
TRBV4-1	-	TRBJ1-1	-	CASSLVLENTEAFF	TGTGCCAGCAGCTTAGTTCTTGAGAACACTGAAGCTTTCTTT
TRBV7-9	TRBD1	TRBJ1-5	once	CASSSTGGNQPQHF	TGTGCCAGCAGCAGTACAGGGGGCAATCAGCCCCAGCATTTT